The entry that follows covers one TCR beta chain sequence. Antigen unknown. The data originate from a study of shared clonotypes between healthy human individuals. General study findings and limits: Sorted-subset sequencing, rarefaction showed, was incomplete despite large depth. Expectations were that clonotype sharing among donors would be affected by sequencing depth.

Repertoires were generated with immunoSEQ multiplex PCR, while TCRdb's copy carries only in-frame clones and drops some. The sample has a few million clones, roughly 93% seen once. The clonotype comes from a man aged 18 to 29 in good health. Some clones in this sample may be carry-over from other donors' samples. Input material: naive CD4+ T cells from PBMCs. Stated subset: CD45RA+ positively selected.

CDR3 DNA: TGTGCCAGCAGCTTAACTCAGGGGGCAGGGACGGCCGGGGAGCTGTTTTTT. Translation: CASSLTQGAGTAGELFF. J is TRBJ2-2 and V is TRBV7-3; 8 bases line up with TRBD1. Germline V gene sequence: CDR1 SGHTA, CDR2 FQGTGA. V gave up 0 bases and J gave up 6 bases; unmatched junction bases: 9. CDR3 length equals 17 residues.